What follows describes a single T cell receptor (beta chain). This sample stems from a study of shared clonotypes between healthy human individuals. This CDR3 comprises 18 residues. Looked up from germline, CDR1 is SGHDN and CDR2 is FVKESK. J lost 6 bases, V lost 5 bases, and 18 bases had no gene match. Profiling relied on immunoSEQ multiplex PCR, and the TCRdb table lists in-frame clones only, not all of them. The sample holds a few million clones, over 85% seen once. Adults of Caucasian background living in Nashville, Tennessee made up all donors. Sequencing was done on a sample of naive CD4+ T cells sorted from blood. Subset reported: CD45RA+ positively selected. The TCR sequence derives from a man between 18 and 35 years old in good health. This sequence joins TRBV14 and TRBJ2-3, with TRBD1 identical over 9 bases. The CDR3 reads CASSYIIPGQGVLDTQYF. CDR3 in DNA: TGTGCCAGCAGCTATATAATTCCGGGACAGGGAGTTTTGGATACGCAGTATTTT.